This TCR beta chain was sequenced for a study of human T cells and chemical hapten exposure (dated by TCRdb to the early 2020s). About the full investigation: For sensitization, 2% DPC in acetone was applied to a 2 cm by 2 cm area of upper inner arm skin. Most of the patients in the cohort were female, and the cohort covered alopecia areata with under or over 50% scalp involvement, alopecia totalis and alopecia universalis. Libraries were pooled for sequencing, and variation in per-sample TCR yields was attributed mainly to small differences in library volumes within the pool. Around 30 alopecia patients provided blood for TCR sequencing at one to four time points (pre-sensitization, 2, 6 and 24 weeks). Patch testing was done on the upper back using Finn chambers containing 0.01% DPC, and results were scored after 6 days according to International Contact Dermatitis Research Group standards. Patient blood was sampled pre-sensitization (week 0) and at 2, 6 and about 24 weeks after DPC sensitization. Weekly therapeutic DPC doses were additionally applied to the scalp of patients throughout the roughly 23-week study period. The study tracked peripheral blood TCR repertoire changes in vivo during primary and secondary sensitization to the hapten diphenylcyclopropenone (DPC) in alopecia patients.

CDR1 is given as SGHTA and CDR2 as FQGNSA, both from the germline V gene. The CDR3 holds 15 amino acids from the cysteine to the phenylalanine. The retained sequence is limited to the CDR3, 45 bases, with the frame set at the first base. After removal of 2 bases from V and 6 bases from J, the junction retains 6 bases not matched to a gene. To prepare the library, RACE was applied. The data were produced on a NextSeq 500. During library preparation, unique molecular identifiers were attached to individual cDNA molecules so that TCRs could be counted in a quantitative, reproducible way. For every blood RNA sample, sequencing covered both the TCR alpha and TCR beta chains. In the original analysis: Samples had a median of roughly 100,000 TCRs, with a range from 23,224 to 690,600. V, J and CDR3 annotation of the TCR reads was carried out using the Decombinator software suite. Every sample was subsampled to the same number of TCRs (28,000) for the PS versus PT1 abundance plots. Expanded TCRs were defined as absent before sensitization and observed at least eight times at the 2-week time point. The raw public data were reprocessed by TCRdb itself: fastp quality trimming at Q25, MiXCR clonotype calling, in-frame beta chains only. Here each entry gathers all rows of one CDR3 protein and keeps the most common genes and DNA. TCRdb, not the original authors, processed these V and J calls. The table for this sample lists just over 350,000 distinct CDR3 sequences; more than 5% of them were counted only once. The top ten clonotypes cover roughly 5.4% of the sample.

The paper's findings and limits, for the study overall: Repeated subsampling changed both the strength of the expansion versus patch-test correlation and the threshold at which the correlation became significant. Compared with pre-sensitization or healthy control sets, expanded TCRs formed significantly more large CDR3 similarity clusters, which is consistent with antigen-driven responses. DPC sensitization did not change how many TCRs were above 1 in 1000 frequency, and no evidence was found of alterations in global repertoire structure. Because all patients had alopecia, a presumed autoimmune disease, the immune response of the patients might differ from that of healthy individuals. Patch test score correlated positively with the number of PT1 expanded TCRs, reaching significance at thresholds 8, 16 and 32 but not at 4.

What the time point label conveys for this sample: patch test 2, 6 weeks after DPC sensitization. The treatment or condition label corresponds to: therapeutic diphenylcyclopropenone sensitization with weekly scalp DPC. At each patch-test visit, blood was drawn before the patch test was applied. Patients were eligible if aged 18 to 70, diagnosed with alopecia and judged suitable for DPC therapy, and pregnant patients were excluded. Total RNA was extracted from unfractionated whole blood collected in Tempus Blood RNA tubes. This clonotype turned up a few times. The antigen this receptor binds is unknown. Within one base of it there is no much larger clone, and no base qualities were kept.

The sequence was collected from a woman between 18 and 30 years old with alopecia areata. Some clones in this sample may be carry-over from other donors' samples. This sequence uses TRBV7-2 and TRBJ1-2; TRBD1 aligns with 10 central bases. The specimen was whole blood, collected in connection with sensitization to the hapten diphenylcyclopropenone (DPC). The CDR3 amino acid sequence is: CASSLLRQGANGYTF. In nucleotide form, the sequence is TGTGCCAGCAGCTTACTAAGACAGGGGGCGAATGGCTACACCTTC. The full variable domain, with segments outside the CDR3 supplied by the reference TRBV7-2 and TRBJ1-2 proteins, appears as GAGVSQSPSNKVTEKGKDVELRCDPISGHTALYWYRQSLGQGLEFLIYFQGNSAPDKSGLPSDRFSAERTGGSVSTLTIQRTQQEDSAVYLCASSLLRQGANGYTFGSGTRLTVV.